Listed below are T cell receptor beta chains from one sample, sequenced in a study of blood T cells in healthy people across ages. A single record per CDR3 protein comes from TCRdb applying MiXCR to the 5' RACE reads. The table includes about 640,000 distinct CDR3 sequences, roughly 50% detected once. What was sequenced was blood. All receptors derive from a man aged 55 to 69 in good health. Both conserved end residues are part of each CDR3. A D gene is named only where the DNA matches it firmly. Rows may omit the clone size; those that give it use once, few, many or a size class.

>TRBJ1-2|NA|few|TRBV4-1
TGCGCCAGCAGCACACAGGGTAACTATGGCTACACCTTC
CASSTQGNYGYTF
>TRBJ2-3|TRBD2|NA|TRBV20-1
TGCAGTGCTACGGGGGCTAGCGGGGCGGAGGATACGCAGTATTTT
CSATGASGAEDTQYF
>TRBJ2-5|TRBD1|NA|TRBV20-1
TGCAGTTTGAAAGATGGACAGGAGATGTACCAAGAGACCCAGTACTTC
CSLKDGQEMYQETQYF
>TRBJ2-7|NA|NA|TRBV24-1
TGTGCCATCCCCGGGACCCCCGACTACGAGCAGTACTTC
CAIPGTPDYEQYF
>TRBJ2-3|NA|NA|TRBV20-1
TGCAGTGCCCCCGGGACCGCAGATACGCAGTATTTT
CSAPGTADTQYF
>TRBJ1-1|NA|NA|TRBV7-2
TGTGCCAGCAGCCCCTCCAGGGACACTGAAGCTTTCTTT
CASSPSRDTEAFF
>TRBJ2-5|NA|NA|TRBV29-1
TGCAGCGTTGAAGAAGCAGGGAGGCAAGAGACCCAGTACTTC
CSVEEAGRQETQYF
>TRBJ2-5|TRBD1|few|TRBV12-3/TRBV12-4
TGTGCCAGCAGTTTATTCCAGGGGGCCCACTATCTGTACTTC
CASSLFQGAHYLYF
>TRBJ1-3|NA|NA|TRBV23-1
TGCGCCAGCAGTCAAATTTCCGGAAACACCATATATTTT
CASSQISGNTIYF
>TRBJ2-2|TRBD2|NA|TRBV11-1
TGTGCCAGCAGCGGGACCGGACTAGCCGGGGAGCTGTTTTTT
CASSGTGLAGELFF
>TRBJ2-7|TRBD1|NA|TRBV10-3
TGTGCCATCAGCCCGGACAGGGATCTCTTCGGCGAGCAGTACTTC
CAISPDRDLFGEQYF
>TRBJ2-3|TRBD1|NA|TRBV4-1
TGCGCCAGCAGCCAAGCCCCGGCAGGGGGAACAGATACGCAGTATTTT
CASSQAPAGGTDTQYF
>TRBJ2-1|NA|NA|TRBV3-1
TGTGCCAGCAGCCAAGGGTCTAAGTTTCACAATGAGCAGTTCTTC
CASSQGSKFHNEQFF
>TRBJ2-1|NA|NA|TRBV7-9
TGTGCCACCTACGGGGAAGCAAGGTACAATGAGCAGTTCTTC
CATYGEARYNEQFF
>TRBJ1-6|NA|NA|TRBV20-1
TGCAGTGCTAGTTCTGAGCACTATAGTTCACCCCTCCACTTT
CSASSEHYSSPLHF
>TRBJ2-1|TRBD2|NA|TRBV20-1
TGCAGTGCTAGAGATTCCGGCATAGCGGGGGGCCAGCAGTTCTTC
CSARDSGIAGGQQFF
>TRBJ2-1|TRBD2|few|TRBV20-1
TGCAGTGCTAGAGAAGCGGGGGCCTCCTACAATGAGCAGTTCTTC
CSAREAGASYNEQFF
>TRBJ1-5|NA|NA|TRBV9
TGTGCCAGCAGCGCCCGAGGGGATAGCAATCAGCCCCAGCATTTT
CASSARGDSNQPQHF
>TRBJ1-2|NA|few|TRBV10-3
TGTGCCATCAGTGGAAGCGACAGAAACCCGGATGGCTACACCTTC
CAISGSDRNPDGYTF
>TRBJ2-7|TRBD1|NA|TRBV5-1
TGCGCCAGCGGATCCGGGACAGCGGACTACGAGCAGTACTTC
CASGSGTADYEQYF
>TRBJ2-5|NA|NA|TRBV7-2
TGTGCCAGCAGCTTAGGGGAGATCCCCCAGGAGACCCAGTACTTC
CASSLGEIPQETQYF
>TRBJ2-5|NA|NA|TRBV11-2
TGTGCCAGCACTCTTAGTACAGGGCACAATGAGCAGTACTTC
CASTLSTGHNEQYF
>TRBJ2-1|NA|few|TRBV5-1
TGCGCCAGCCATGCGGGGCCTGAGCAGTTCTTC
CASHAGPEQFF
>TRBJ1-6|NA|NA|TRBV18
TGTGCCAGCTCACAAGGACCAAGACAAGACTATAATTCGCCCCTCCACTTT
CASSQGPRQDYNSPLHF
>TRBJ1-6|NA|few|TRBV6-5
TGTGCCAGCAGCCTGGGGTCTTACTCCTATAATTCACCCCTCCACTTT
CASSLGSYSYNSPLHF
>TRBJ1-5|NA|NA|TRBV5-1
TGCGCCAGCAGAGAGCGGTGGGGTACCAATCAGCCCCAGCATTTT
CASRERWGTNQPQHF
>TRBJ2-5|TRBD1|many|TRBV5-5
TGTGCCAGCCATCCGGGACAGGGACCCCAAGAGACCCAGTACTTC
CASHPGQGPQETQYF
>TRBJ1-5|TRBD1|NA|TRBV4-1
TGCGCCAGCAGCCCTCGTATTCCGGGACAGAGCTATAGCAATCAGCCCCAGCATTTT
CASSPRIPGQSYSNQPQHF
>TRBJ1-2|NA|NA|TRBV5-6
TGTGCCAGCAGCTTGGATATAGGGGCGCGGGACTATGGCTACACCTTC
CASSLDIGARDYGYTF